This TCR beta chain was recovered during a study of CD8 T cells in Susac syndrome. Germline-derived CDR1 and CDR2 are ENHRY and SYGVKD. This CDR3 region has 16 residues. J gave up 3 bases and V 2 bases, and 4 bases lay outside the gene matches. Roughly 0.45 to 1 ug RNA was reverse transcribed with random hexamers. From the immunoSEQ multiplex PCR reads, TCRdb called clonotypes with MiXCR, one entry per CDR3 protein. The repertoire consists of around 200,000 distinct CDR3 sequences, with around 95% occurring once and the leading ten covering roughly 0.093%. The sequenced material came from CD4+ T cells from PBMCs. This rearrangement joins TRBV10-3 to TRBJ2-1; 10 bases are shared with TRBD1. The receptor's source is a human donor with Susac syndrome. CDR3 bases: TGTGCCATCAGTGAGCGGGACAGGGGAAACTACAATGAGCAGTTCTTC. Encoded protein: CAISERDRGNYNEQFF.